The T cell receptor beta chain described here comes from a study of T cells in localized non-small cell lung cancer. General observations from the study: It remains possible that heterogeneity exists, since only one tumor region was sequenced. Uninvolved adjacent lung showed higher T cell clonality than tumor. Greater T cell density in blood accompanied longer overall survival. In adjacent lung appeared a median around 59 of the top 100 tumor clones.

The CDR3 totals 14 residues. The germline gives CDR1 LGHNA, CDR2 YNFKEQ. The J segment lost 3 bases and the V segment lost 3 bases, leaving 0 bases of the junction unmatched. Sequenced by immunoSEQ multiplex PCR; TCRdb stores in-frame clones only, minus some. The data show around 90,000 clones, with about three quarters seen just once and 15% to 20% held by the top ten. Details on this clone: No antigen is known for it.

The chain links TRBV4-2 to TRBJ2-1, with 9 nucleotides matching TRBD1. The sample was PBMCs, taken before any cancer treatment. This sequence was found in a man aged 35-69 years with stage II squamous cell lung carcinoma. Written as DNA, the CDR3 is TGTGCCAGCAGCCAGGACAGGGGCTACAATGAGCAGTTCTTC. Protein product: CASSQDRGYNEQFF.